The entry below gives a single T cell receptor beta chain sequence along with its context. Antigen unknown. The length of the CDR3 is 13 residues. V was trimmed by 6 bases and J by 7 bases, leaving 13 bases between them. Germline loops: CDR1 SGHTA, CDR2 FQGNSA. The data originate from a study of cytomegalovirus exposure and HLA in healthy donors. Overall study findings and caveats: Many donors carried some public TCRs, although rarity characterized most TCR sequences. Sequencing depth across donors, presence/absence analyses assumed, was roughly uniform.

PCR amplification relied on 60 Vbeta primers (plus 13 Jbeta primers). Original processing notes: An analysis that came later counted some 81 million unique TCR beta chains, approximately 10 million shared. Profiled with immunoSEQ multiplex PCR; TCRdb holds only in-frame clones, not every one. V, J and clone size derive from that table, while D and trimming were established from the DNA sequence. The sample has about 120,000 clones; less than 85% are singletons. This chain joins TRBV7-2 and TRBJ2-1; tentatively, D is TRBD1 (6 bases). This clonotype was obtained from a female donor in good health and CMV-seronegative. Source material: PBMCs. The CDR3 DNA reads as TGTGCCAGCAGTTTCAACAGGGTAAATGAGCAGTTCTTC. Translation: CASSFNRVNEQFF.